The 30 T cell receptor beta chains in this list originate from one sample, sequenced in a study of T-cell reconstitution after alpha-beta-depleted transplantation in children. Unique molecular identifiers were used in preparing the TCRbeta library. From the PCR reads, TCRdb called clonotypes with MiXCR, one entry per CDR3 protein. In the table there are some 490,000 distinct CDR3 sequences, around 13% of which are singletons. Material: PBMCs from the stem cell graft donor, obtained from the stem cell graft. The receptors were gathered from a human donor who donated a stem cell graft to a child with combined immunodeficiency.

This clonotype was seen a few times. This chain connects TRBV20-1 to TRBJ2-5, with TRBD2 matching over 7 bases. The junction had 12 bases not matched to a gene; V was cut back by 3 bases and J by 5 bases. The germline CDR1 and CDR2 sequences are DFQATT and SNEGSKA (reference sequence). CDR3 length: 15 residues. In DNA, the CDR3 is TGCAGTGCTAGTTACAGCGGGGTAATTGCCGAGACCCAGTACTTC. This sequence encodes CSASYSGVIAETQYF.

This clonotype was counted many times. The chain employs TRBV20-1 and TRBJ2-2; the D gene is possibly TRBD2 (5 bases). Trimming stripped 5 bases from V and 8 bases from J, with 18 bases between. CDR1 is DFQATT and CDR2 is SNEGSKA in the germline V gene (reference sequence). This CDR3 region has 14 residues. Here the CDR3 DNA reads TGCAGTGCTGGCCGAGGGTCCCGGGATGGGGAGCTGTTTTTT. This encodes CSAGRGSRDGELFF.

This clonotype was recorded a few times. The chain joins TRBV5-1 to TRBJ2-2; 10 positions match TRBD2. The V gene's germline CDR1 is SGHRS and CDR2 YFSETQ. This CDR3 comprises 18 residues. V trimming: 4 bases; J trimming: 1 base; junction bases outside the gene matches: 10. CDR3 sequence (DNA): TGCGCCAGCAGCAGGGCACTAGCGGGACAACAGAACACCGGGGAGCTGTTTTTT. Translation gives CASSRALAGQQNTGELFF.

The rearrangement links TRBV4-3 to TRBJ2-2; 9 positions match TRBD1. Per germline, CDR1 LGHNA and CDR2 YSLEER. J lost 7 bases, V lost 3 bases, and 6 bases had no gene match. This CDR3 is built from 15 residues. CDR3 amino acids: CASSHGDRAHGELFF. The CDR3 nucleotides are TGCGCCAGCAGCCACGGGGACAGGGCTCACGGGGAGCTGTTTTTT.

This clonotype was recorded many times. The rearrangement links TRBV29-1 to TRBJ2-7; 8 bases map to TRBD1. The CDR3 runs 13 residues. Germline CDR1 and CDR2: SQVTM and ANQGSEA. V gave up 4 bases and J gave up 7 bases; unmatched junction bases: 9. CDR3 sequence reads: CSVAPGQVGEQYF. CDR3 DNA sequence: TGCAGCGTTGCTCCGGGACAGGTCGGGGAGCAGTACTTC.

The V gene is TRBV18, the J gene TRBJ2-3; 8 bases map to TRBD2. The CDR3 is 17 amino acids. CDR1 and CDR2 from the germline V gene are KGHSH and LQKENI. The trim removed 3 bases at V and 1 base at J, leaving 9 bases unmatched. The CDR3 sequence is CASSPRTKAGGTDTQYF. Written as DNA, the CDR3 is TGTGCCAGCTCACCGCGGACTAAAGCGGGGGGCACAGATACGCAGTATTTT.

The sample holds a few counts of this clonotype. This chain links TRBV12-3 or TRBV12-4 with TRBJ2-1, with TRBD1 identical over 7 bases. V shed 5 bases and J 15 bases; nucleotides not matched to a gene: 7. The CDR3 is 11 residues long. CDR3 amino acids: CASSTQGSRFF. DNA for the CDR3: TGTGCCAGCAGTACACAGGGGTCTCGGTTCTTC.

This clonotype turned up a few times. V and J are TRBV4-2 and TRBJ1-1; tentatively, D is TRBD1 (5 bases). V was shortened by 0 bases and J by 3 bases, with 17 bases between the two germline ends. The germline gives CDR1 LGHNA, CDR2 YNFKEQ. The CDR3 is 17 residues long. DNA of the CDR3: TGTGCCAGCAGCCAAGAACCCTCGATGGGGCGGTACACTGAAGCTTTCTTT. Translated, it gives CASSQEPSMGRYTEAFF.

V gene TRBV7-9 combines with J gene TRBJ2-7, with TRBD1 matching over 10 bases. V lost 4 bases and J lost 5; bases outside the gene matches: 20. Germline V gene lookup returns CDR1 SEHNR and CDR2 FQNEAQ (reference sequence). The CDR3 runs 19 residues. CDR3: CASSWELELTGGARNEQYF. In DNA form, the CDR3 reads TGTGCCAGCAGCTGGGAACTTGAACTGACAGGGGGCGCAAGGAACGAGCAGTACTTC.

This clonotype has only a few counts. The rearrangement joins TRBV10-3 to TRBJ2-5; 9 bases fit TRBD1. CDR3 size: 14 residues. Per germline, CDR1 ENHRY and CDR2 SYGVKD. Trimming took 7 bases from V and 5 from J; bases not matched to a gene: 8. The CDR3 is CAIKGQGIWETQYF. DNA for the CDR3: TGTGCCATCAAGGGACAGGGTATATGGGAGACCCAGTACTTC.

This clonotype was seen a few times. The rearrangement joins TRBV9 to TRBJ1-2, with D maybe TRBD1 (5 bases). The V end was cut by 3 bases, the J end by 4 bases, with 16 bases between. Germline assignment: CDR1 SGDLS and CDR2 YYNGEE. This CDR3 has 15 residues. CDR3 amino acids: CASSAAPGTVYGYTF. CDR3 bases: TGTGCCAGCAGCGCCGCCCCCGGGACGGTCTATGGCTACACCTTC. Filled out from reference TRBV9 and TRBJ1-2, the complete variable domain reads DSGVTQTPKHLITATGQRVTLRCSPRSGDLSVYWYQQSLDQGLQFLIQYYNGEERAKGNILERFSAQQFPDLHSELNLSSLELGDSALYFCASSAAPGTVYGYTFGSGTRLTVV.

J is TRBJ2-5 and V is TRBV7-9, with unresolved D. V lost 5 bases to trimming and J lost 4 bases, with 14 bases between them. The CDR3 totals 14 residues. Germline V CDR1 and CDR2: SEHNR, FQNEAQ (reference sequence). Here the CDR3 DNA reads TGTGCCAGCAGCCAGACCCAAAAACGAGAGACCCAGTACTTC. The encoded protein is CASSQTQKRETQYF.

Only a few counts were recorded for this clonotype. CDR3 residues: CASSLEGLAGGSEQFF. For the CDR3, the DNA is TGTGCCAGCAGCTTAGAGGGTCTAGCGGGAGGTTCTGAGCAGTTCTTC. V is TRBV11-2 and J is TRBJ2-1; TRBD2 agrees at 11 bases. Losses at the gene ends were 0 bases for V and 9 bases for J; bases not matched to a gene: 7. CDR1 is SGHAT and CDR2 is FQNNGV in the germline V gene. This CDR3 region has 16 residues. Full variable domain (missing parts from reference TRBV11-2 and TRBJ2-1): EAGVAQSPRYKIIEKRQSVAFWCNPISGHATLYWYQQILGQGPKLLIQFQNNGVVDDSQLPKDRFSAERLKGVDSTLKIQPAKLEDSAVYLCASSLEGLAGGSEQFFGPGTRLTVL.

This clonotype was seen a handful of times. This rearrangement joins TRBV6-1 to TRBJ1-6, with D maybe TRBD1 (5 bases). The CDR3 is 17 residues long. Germline CDR1 is MNHNS and CDR2 is SASEGT. V lost 6 bases to trimming and J lost 6 bases, with 21 bases between them. The CDR3 spells CASSDADGTDFNSPLHF. CDR3 coding DNA: TGTGCCAGCAGCGACGCCGACGGGACGGACTTTAATTCACCCCTCCACTTT.

This clonotype occurred a few times. The chain recombines TRBV12-3 or TRBV12-4 with TRBJ1-5; unclear D gene. This CDR3 comprises 13 residues. Trimming removed 8 bases at V and 5 bases at J, with 13 bases between. DNA for the CDR3: TGTGCCAGCTCCCCCCGGAGAGATCAGCCCCAGCATTTT. Translating gives CASSPRRDQPQHF.

This clonotype has at least ten counts. The rearrangement joins TRBV20-1 to TRBJ2-1; 9 bases agree with TRBD1. Germline CDR1 and CDR2: DFQATT and SNEGSKA (reference sequence). This CDR3 is built from 15 residues. J lost 10 bases, V lost 3 bases, and 13 bases had no gene match. The DNA for the CDR3 is TGCAGTGCTAGTCTCACGGGGACAGGGTCCGGAGAGCAGTTCTTC. Protein product: CSASLTGTGSGEQFF.

This clonotype was counted ten times or more. V and J are TRBV21-1 and TRBJ2-7; the listed D gene, TRBD1, was not tested against the DNA. TRBV21-1 is a recognized pseudogene. The CDR3 spans 16 residues. The CDR3 region is CASSPRDRGLTYEQYF. CDR3 coding DNA: TGTGCCAGCAGCCCACGGGACAGGGGCTTGACCTACGAGCAGTACTTC.

This clonotype was detected a few times. The chain uses TRBV7-9 and TRBJ2-2; D not certain. The V gene lost 2 bases and the J gene lost 6 bases, with 7 bases spanning the gap. CDR1 and CDR2 from the germline V gene are SEHNR and FQNEAQ (reference sequence). The CDR3 consists of 13 residues. In nucleotides, the CDR3 is TGTGCCAGCAGCTTATTAGACTCCGGGGAGCTGTTTTTT. As protein: CASSLLDSGELFF.

This chain connects TRBV12-3 or TRBV12-4 to TRBJ2-7; TRBD2 matches 8 bases. Trimming cost V 5 bases and J 4 bases; bases outside gene matches: 7. The CDR3 extends over 14 amino acids. CDR3 sequence: CASSPAGGLYEQYF. The CDR3 coding sequence is TGTGCCAGCAGTCCGGCGGGGGGTCTATACGAGCAGTACTTC.

This clonotype was observed a few times. The V and J genes are TRBV28 and TRBJ2-7; 10 bases match TRBD2. CDR3 length: 15 residues. After removal of 2 bases from V and 5 bases from J, the junction contained 6 bases not matched to a gene. The V gene's germline CDR1 is MDHEN and CDR2 SYDVKM. The CDR3 region has the DNA TGTGCCAGCAGTTTAACAGCGGGGGGGCCTAACGAGCAGTACTTC. It specifies CASSLTAGGPNEQYF.

This clonotype was counted a few times. The gene calls are TRBV19 and TRBJ2-7; D might be TRBD1 (5 bases). V was pared by 3 bases and J by 3 bases, with 15 bases between. The CDR3 runs to 15 residues. Germline CDR1 and CDR2: LNHDA and SQIVND (reference sequence). This CDR3 reads CASSMARQSGYEQYF. For the CDR3, the DNA is TGTGCCAGTAGTATGGCGAGACAGTCTGGCTACGAGCAGTACTTC.

The CDR3 loop is CASSQDLNRAYGNTIYF. CDR3 nucleotide sequence: TGCGCCAGCAGCCAAGATCTTAACAGGGCTTACGGAAACACCATATATTTT. The chain employs TRBV4-3 and TRBJ1-3, with D possibly TRBD1 on 6 matching bases. V was shortened by 0 bases and J by 4 bases, with 16 bases between the two germline ends. Germline V gene lookup returns CDR1 LGHNA and CDR2 YSLEER. CDR3 length equals 17 residues.

In its sample, this clonotype was seen a few times. The J gene is TRBJ2-1, the V gene TRBV12-3 or TRBV12-4, with 7 bases matching TRBD2. Unmatched junction bases numbered 10, after V lost 4 bases and J lost 1 base. The CDR3 totals 17 residues. This chain's CDR3 is CASSWLAGAKSYNEQFF. As DNA, the CDR3 is TGTGCCAGCAGTTGGTTGGCGGGAGCCAAATCCTACAATGAGCAGTTCTTC.

This clonotype was picked up a small number of times. The chain has TRBV7-2 and TRBJ2-1, with TRBD2 identical over 12 bases. The V gene's germline CDR1 is SGHTA and CDR2 FQGNSA. V lost 6 bases and J lost 7; bases outside the gene matches: 7. The CDR3 runs 15 residues. The CDR3: CASSPSGREENEQFF. The CDR3 nucleotides are TGTGCCAGCAGTCCTAGCGGGAGGGAGGAAAATGAGCAGTTCTTC.

The sample holds many counts of this clonotype. CDR3 DNA sequence: TGCGCCAGCAGCACAGCGGGAGCGACAACAGATACGCAGTATTTT. This translates into CASSTAGATTDTQYF. This chain uses TRBV5-1 with TRBJ2-3, with TRBD2 identical over 8 bases. Unmatched junction bases numbered 7, after V lost 4 bases and J lost 3 bases. CDR1 and CDR2 (germline): SGHRS, YFSETQ. There are 15 residues in the CDR3.

This clonotype has a count of ten or more. V usage is TRBV28 and J usage is TRBJ2-3, with 8 bases aligning to TRBD2. Looked up from germline, CDR1 is MDHEN and CDR2 is SYDVKM. V gave up 3 bases and J gave up 0 bases; unmatched junction bases: 2. The CDR3 is 15 amino acids. The CDR3 coding sequence is TGTGCCAGCAGTTTTAGCGGGACAAGCACAGATACGCAGTATTTT. It is translated as CASSFSGTSTDTQYF.

This clonotype was found a few times. The J gene is TRBJ2-3, the V gene TRBV25-1; D may be TRBD1 (5 bases). In germline, CDR1 is MGHDK, CDR2 SYGVNS. V lost 8 bases and J 1 base, leaving 13 bases between the germline ends. CDR3 length: 14 residues. Here the CDR3 reads CASQAGWGTDTQYF. CDR3 sequence (DNA): TGTGCCAGCCAGGCAGGGTGGGGCACAGATACGCAGTATTTT.

V usage is TRBV7-8 and J usage is TRBJ2-1; 11 nucleotides align to TRBD1. J was trimmed by 6 bases and V by 6 bases; bases with no gene match: 13. CDR1 is SGHVS, CDR2 FQNEAQ, per germline. CDR3 length: 17 amino acids. CDR3 in DNA: TGTGCCAGCAGACGGGACAGGGGGACGGGTAAGTCCAATGAGCAGTTCTTC. Translating gives CASRRDRGTGKSNEQFF.

This clonotype was observed at least ten times. The chain is built from TRBV12-3 or TRBV12-4 and TRBJ2-2; a possible D gene is TRBD1 (6 bases). The V end lost 6 bases, the J end lost 8 bases, and 13 bases lay between the germline ends. The CDR3 is made up of 13 amino acids. CDR3 in amino acids: CASRLTGTGELFF. In DNA, the CDR3 is TGTGCCAGCAGACTCACCGGGACAGGGGAGCTGTTTTTT.

This clonotype was counted at least ten times. J is TRBJ2-5 and V is TRBV12-5; TRBD2 agrees at 12 bases. Per the germline V gene, CDR1 is LGHNT and CDR2 is FRNRAP. The CDR3 consists of 16 residues. V was clipped by 1 base and J by 3 bases; unmatched bases: 3. The CDR3 region is CASGLGLAGVEETQYF. The DNA of the CDR3 is TGTGCTAGTGGTTTGGGACTAGCGGGAGTTGAAGAGACCCAGTACTTC.